The entry below describes one T cell receptor beta chain. Its antigen is not known. This sample is drawn from a study of human thymus T cells. Overall study findings and caveats: Thymic repertoires of unrelated individuals were reported in related research to overlap highly. V and J gene usage appeared biased in thymic and blood repertoires.

Using immunoSEQ multiplex PCR, the repertoire was profiled, and TCRdb retains in-frame clones only, with some absent. Among some 72,000 clones listed, 96% were seen once. Corrective cardiac operations yielded the resected thymus tissue. Trimming removed 4 bases at V and 0 bases at J, with 12 bases between. The CDR3 contains 15 residues. The germline CDR1 and CDR2 sequences are WSHSY and SAAADI. The sequence was obtained from a boy under two years old with a congenital heart defect but otherwise immunologically healthy. The sequenced sample was thymus tissue. This chain connects TRBV10-2 to TRBJ2-5; a weak D match, TRBD2 (6 bases). CDR3 coding DNA: TGCGCCAGCAGTGGGGGGGTTCGCAACCAAGAGACCCAGTACTTC. Translation: CASSGGVRNQETQYF.